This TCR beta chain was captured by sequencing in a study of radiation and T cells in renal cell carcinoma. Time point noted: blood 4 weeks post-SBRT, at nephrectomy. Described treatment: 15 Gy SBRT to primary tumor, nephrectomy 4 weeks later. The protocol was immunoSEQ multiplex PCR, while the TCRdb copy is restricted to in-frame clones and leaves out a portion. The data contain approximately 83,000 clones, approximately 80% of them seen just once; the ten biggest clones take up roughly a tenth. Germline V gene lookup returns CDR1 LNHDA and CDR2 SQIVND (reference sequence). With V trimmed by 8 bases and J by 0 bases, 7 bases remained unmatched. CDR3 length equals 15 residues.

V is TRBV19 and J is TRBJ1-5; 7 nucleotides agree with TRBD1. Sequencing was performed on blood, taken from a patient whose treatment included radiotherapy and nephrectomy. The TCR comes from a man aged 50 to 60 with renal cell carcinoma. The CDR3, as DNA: TGTGCCAGTGCGGGGACAGCCGTTAGCAATCAGCCCCAGCATTTT. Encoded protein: CASAGTAVSNQPQHF.